These 9 T cell receptor beta chains originate from one sample sequenced in a study of T-cell reconstitution after alpha-beta-depleted transplantation in children. Using unique molecular identifiers, the investigators prepared the TCRbeta library. TCRdb re-called the PCR reads with MiXCR, one entry per CDR3 protein. The sample yields under 450,000 distinct CDR3 sequences, around 15% seen once. Sample: PBMCs, mostly from graft donor cells, taken 360 days after TCRalphabeta/CD19-depleted stem cell transplant. The receptors derive from a boy in the first two years of life who had a stem cell transplant for Wiskott-Aldrich syndrome, so the T cells may come from the graft donor.

This clonotype was counted between two and nine times. The chain couples TRBV5-1 to TRBJ2-7; D gene unclear. Germline V gene data show CDR1 as SGHRS and CDR2 as YFSETQ. The CDR3 covers 16 residues. Deletions cut 4 bases from V and 3 bases from J, with 20 bases between. The CDR3 spells CASSLTTSVMGYEQYF. DNA for the CDR3: TGCGCCAGCAGCCTCACGACCTCAGTAATGGGCTACGAGCAGTACTTC. Full variable domain (rest looked up from reference TRBV5-1 and TRBJ2-7): KAGVTQTPRYLIKTRGQQVTLSCSPISGHRSVSWYQQTPGQGLQFLFEYFSETQRNKGNFPGRFSGRQFSNSRSEMNVSTLELGDSALYLCASSLTTSVMGYEQYFGPGTRLTVT.

The rearrangement links TRBV11-1 to TRBJ2-1; 10 bases are shared with TRBD2. There are 19 residues in the CDR3. Germline V gives CDR1 SGHAT, CDR2 FQDESV (reference sequence). V trimming: 5 bases; J trimming: 3 bases; junction bases outside the gene matches: 16. CDR3 in DNA: TGTGCCAGCAGCACAAATAGAGTGAAAGCGGGAGGGTACTACAATGAGCAGTTCTTC. Its translation is CASSTNRVKAGGYYNEQFF.

The CDR3 protein is CASSIAGGLSYEQYF. The CDR3 nucleotides are TGTGCCAGCTCGATAGCGGGGGGACTCTCCTACGAGCAGTACTTC. The chain couples TRBV7-2 to TRBJ2-7; 10 bases are shared with TRBD2. V dropped 8 bases and J dropped 0; count of bases not matched to a gene: 7. CDR3 size: 15 residues. The germline V gene has CDR1 SGHTA and CDR2 FQGNSA.

This clonotype has a count of ten or more. At one end the junction does not follow the germline gene, possibly because of a read error. V is TRBV5-1 and J is TRBJ2-2, with TRBD2 matching over 8 bases. Per germline, CDR1 SGHRS and CDR2 YFSETQ. The CDR3 runs to 14 residues. Here the CDR3 reads CASSLAGGAGELFF. The CDR3 DNA reads as TGCGCCAGCAGTTTGGCGGGAGGTGCCGGGGAGCTGTTTTTT.

The rearrangement joins TRBV24-1 to TRBJ2-1, with TRBD2 matching over 10 bases. Per the germline V gene, CDR1 is KGHDR and CDR2 is SFDVKD. V dropped 4 bases and J dropped 2; count of bases not matched to a gene: 4. There are 16 residues in the CDR3. In nucleotides, the CDR3 is TGTGCCACCAGTGAGCCTAGCGGGAGCACCTACAATGAGCAGTTCTTC. It codes for CATSEPSGSTYNEQFF.

V is TRBV11-3 and J is TRBJ2-2; 8 positions agree with TRBD1. V gave up 5 bases and J gave up 5 bases; unmatched junction bases: 7. Per germline, CDR1 SGHNT and CDR2 YENEEA. The CDR3 is 15 amino acids. The chain's CDR3 is CASSAGQGWTGELFF. The CDR3 region has the DNA TGTGCCAGCAGCGCCGGACAGGGTTGGACCGGGGAGCTGTTTTTT. Complete variable domain (other parts from reference TRBV11-3 and TRBJ2-2): EAGVVQSPRYKIIEKKQPVAFWCNPISGHNTLYWYLQNLGQGPELLIRYENEEAVDDSQLPKDRFSAERLKGVDSTLKIQPAELGDSAVYLCASSAGQGWTGELFFGEGSRLTVL.

This clonotype was observed once. The chain links TRBV10-3 to TRBJ2-2, with 8 nucleotides matching TRBD1. This CDR3 has 18 residues. Looked up from germline, CDR1 is ENHRY and CDR2 is SYGVKD. V dropped 8 bases and J dropped 1; count of bases not matched to a gene: 15. CDR3 sequence (DNA): TGTGCCATCCGCGGACAGGGTAGGACCCTCCAGAACACCGGGGAGCTGTTTTTT. Its protein is CAIRGQGRTLQNTGELFF.

This clonotype was seen a handful of times. J is TRBJ2-3 and V is TRBV27, with D unclear. The CDR3 is 12 residues long. V lost 0 bases, J lost 8 bases, and 6 bases lay in between. Looked up from germline, CDR1 is MNHEY and CDR2 is SMNVEV (reference sequence). The CDR3 is CASSLSKGTQYF. The CDR3 DNA follows: TGTGCCAGCAGTTTATCTAAGGGTACGCAGTATTTT.

V and J are TRBV12-3 or TRBV12-4 and TRBJ2-7, with TRBD2 identical over 14 bases. J lost 4 bases, V lost 8 bases, and 7 bases had no gene match. This CDR3 comprises 15 residues. The CDR3 coding sequence is TGTGCCAGCCGTGGGACTAGCGGGAGAGGGTACGAGCAGTACTTC. It translates to CASRGTSGRGYEQYF.